The clone carrying this T cell receptor (beta chain) appeared once. The data were taken from a study of blood T cell repertoires in COVID-19. Original analysis: Reference gene primers were amplified, and this amplification served to estimate nucleated cell counts. Sequencing used immunoSEQ multiplex PCR; TCRdb keeps in-frame clones, though not all of them. V and J calls plus clone size are reproduced from that table; the DNA served to infer D and trimming. Seen here are 200,000 to 250,000 clones, around nine tenths observed once, and the top ten hold 3.5% to 5%. This sequence originates from a woman aged 25 to 45 who had recovered from COVID-19. Sequenced: PBMCs or T cells enriched from blood (not recorded which).

CDR3: CASSPGTANTEAFF. The DNA for the CDR3 is TGTGCCAGTAGTCCCGGGACAGCCAACACTGAAGCTTTCTTT. The chain joins TRBV19 to TRBJ1-1, with TRBD1 identical over 7 bases. V dropped 5 bases and J dropped 2; count of bases not matched to a gene: 5. CDR3 size: 14 residues. Germline values: CDR1 LNHDA, CDR2 SQIVND (reference sequence).